Listed below are T cell receptor beta chains from one sample, sequenced in a study of chemoradiotherapy in HPV16-positive cancers. Profiling relied on immunoSEQ multiplex PCR, and the TCRdb table lists in-frame clones only, not all of them. The sample contains about 35,000 clones, roughly 77% of which appear only once. The starting material was blood, obtained from a patient who underwent chemoradiotherapy. All receptors come from a human donor with HPV-associated anogenital cancer. The conserved cysteine and the conserved F or W are not part of the CDR3 here. Each record gives: clone size, J gene, V gene, CDR3 protein. Clone size, where shown, is once, few, many, or a class for clones that have expanded.

few,TRBJ2-3,TRBV7-7,ASSLAGADTQY
once,TRBJ1-1,TRBV14,ASSHIIPGNTEAF
.,TRBJ1-1,TRBV7-9,ASSSGQVEAF
few,TRBJ1-1,TRBV30,AWSGGAVGNTEAF
.,TRBJ2-6,TRBV5-3,ARSGPGTSGGTPSSGANVLT
once,TRBJ1-1,TRBV5-8,ASRRTEAF
.,TRBJ1-2,TRBV19,ASSIATGPNYGYT
.,TRBJ1-1,TRBV7-6,ASSSDAGTEAF
.,TRBJ1-2,TRBV5-1,ASSLVGTGDGYT
.,TRBJ2-6,TRBV5-1,AGSLAEGAGFGANVLT
.,TRBJ2-1,TRBV15,ATSRDSGGTYNEQF
.,TRBJ1-5,TRBV18,ASSSRRVDQPQH
.,TRBJ2-7,TRBV2,ASSRDSNSYEQY
once,TRBJ1-2,TRBV6-5,ASRPSGENYGYT
.,TRBJ2-1,TRBV14,ASRDSPGLPRGGYNEQF
.,TRBJ2-3,TRBV27,ASSLSRRDTQY
.,TRBJ1-1,TRBV5-5,ASSFTQENTEAF
.,TRBJ1-1,TRBV5-8,ASSLALGINTEAF
.,TRBJ2-7,TRBV6-1,ASSELTVNPY
.,TRBJ2-2,TRBV6-6,ASSSRGELF
.,TRBJ1-2,TRBV11-2,ASSLGGSPSGYT
.,TRBJ1-1,TRBV7-9,ASSVRGRVRNTEAF
few,TRBJ2-5,TRBV2,ASRPSTVEETQY
few,TRBJ1-2,TRBV7-9,ASSFGQGYT
.,TRBJ2-1,TRBV5-1,ASSLETSSYNEQF
.,TRBJ1-1,TRBV6-6,ASNLQGVTEAF
.,TRBJ2-1,TRBV5-1,AGGTGGPYNEQF
.,TRBJ2-3,TRBV9,ASSRRDPADTQY
.,TRBJ1-1,TRBV7-6,ASSPGLMNTEAF
.,TRBJ2-3,TRBV5-1,ASSYLPASTDTQY
once,TRBJ2-7,TRBV9,ASSVGPALGEQY
.,TRBJ2-7,TRBV19,ASSMGWGTYEQY
.,TRBJ1-1,TRBV29-1,SSGQGESSF
.,TRBJ2-7,TRBV5-1,ASSPSAAGGLREQY
.,TRBJ1-1,TRBV6-6,ASSRGHDNTEAF
once,TRBJ2-3,TRBV5-1,ASSPGPGVGDTQY
once,TRBJ2-3,TRBV2,ASRKGPEILSTQY
.,TRBJ2-5,TRBV4-1,ASSPGGTSGGAGETQY
few,TRBJ2-2,TRBV10-2,ASRAGGPNTGELF
.,TRBJ2-5,TRBV6-5,ASSRDRQETQY
.,TRBJ2-1,TRBV15,ATSRSGQGKRDEQF
.,TRBJ1-1,TRBV6-5,ASSYGQGIGITEAF
.,TRBJ2-3,TRBV10-3,AISAFYGDSPFPDTQY
.,TRBJ2-3,TRBV7-6,ASSGNRVGTDTQY
few,TRBJ2-2,TRBV18,ASSPPNTGELF
once,TRBJ1-4,TRBV19,ASSPRVRSTNEKLF
.,TRBJ2-2,TRBV11-2,ASSFPKGGRLTGELF
.,TRBJ2-2,TRBV11-2,ASSFTEDTGELF
.,TRBJ1-3,TRBV7-2,ASSPRQGISGNTIY
.,TRBJ2-7,TRBV6-6,ASSYPGQGPMQY
.,TRBJ2-2,TRBV30,AYTRGPGELF
once,TRBJ2-7,TRBV19,ASSILGQGSEQY
few,TRBJ1-2,TRBV4-1,ASSQAVQGGYT
.,TRBJ1-2,TRBV5-1,ASSMTGDYGYT